Shown below are 18 T cell receptor beta chains from a single sample sequenced in a study of cytomegalovirus exposure and HLA in healthy donors. The PCR contained 60 Vbeta and 13 Jbeta primers. TCRdb keeps only in-frame clones here, not all; method: immunoSEQ multiplex PCR. Of about 99,000 clones in the sample, around 66% were seen once. Sequenced sample: PBMCs. The receptors derive from a woman aged 45-59 years in good health and CMV-seronegative.

This chain uses TRBV25-1 with TRBJ1-6, with a weak D call TRBD1 (5 bases). The CDR3 contains 14 residues. V lost 1 base and J lost 10, with 11 bases in between. The germline V gene encodes CDR1 MGHDK and CDR2 SYGVNS. CDR3 region: CASSELGAGSPLHF. As DNA, the CDR3 is TGTGCCAGCAGTGAATTAGGGGCCGGGTCACCCCTCCACTTT.

This clone was counted a few times. Sequence at one end of the junction differs from germline and may be a read error. The V call is TRBV2, the J call TRBJ1-2; the D gene is possibly TRBD1 (6 bases). Germline lookup yields CDR1 SNHLY and CDR2 FYNNEI. The CDR3 is 18 amino acids. The CDR3 sequence is CASSERTELIKRDALDLF. The DNA for the CDR3 is TGTGCCAGCAGTGAGCGGACAGAGCTAATTAAGAGGGATGCCCTGGATCTCTTC. The full variable domain, its missing parts supplied by reference TRBV2 and TRBJ1-2, is EPEVTQTPSHQVTQMGQEVILRCVPISNHLYFYWYRQILGQKVEFLVSFYNNEISEKSEIFDDQFSVERPDGSNFTLKIRSTKLEDSAMYFCASSERTELIKRDALDLFGSGTRLTVV.

This chain connects TRBV5-1 to TRBJ2-1; 13 positions agree with TRBD2. V was pared by 4 bases and J by 9 bases, with 13 bases of the junction left unmatched. This CDR3 is 17 amino acids long. CDR1 and CDR2 (germline): SGHRS, YFSETQ. The CDR3: CASSPAPGTSGISEQFF. The CDR3 bases are TGCGCCAGCAGCCCTGCGCCGGGGACTAGCGGGATAAGTGAGCAGTTCTTC.

V is TRBV5-1 and J is TRBJ2-3; perhaps TRBD2 as D (6 bases). CDR3 length: 14 amino acids. The germline V and J ends were trimmed by 6 bases and 2 bases, with 13 bases remaining between them. Germline CDR1 is SGHRS and CDR2 is YFSETQ. CDR3 amino acids: CASTPGSNTDTQYF. Here the CDR3 DNA reads TGCGCCAGCACCCCCGGGAGTAACACAGATACGCAGTATTTT.

The J gene is TRBJ2-3, the V gene TRBV7-6, with a weak D call TRBD1 (5 bases). V was trimmed by 4 bases and J by 5 bases, leaving 10 bases between them. The CDR3 consists of 13 residues. CDR1 is SGHVS and CDR2 is FNYEAQ in the germline V gene. The CDR3 region has the DNA TGTGCCAGCAGCTATCGAAGGGGAGATACGCAGTATTTT. It translates to CASSYRRGDTQYF.

This sequence joins TRBV5-1 and TRBJ1-1, with TRBD1 as a possible D gene (6 bases). This CDR3 spans 14 amino acids. Trimming removed 4 bases from V and 1 base from J, with 11 bases in between. From germline, CDR1 is SGHRS and CDR2 YFSETQ. The DNA of the CDR3 is TGCGCCAGCAGCGACACACAGGGGAACACTGAAGCTTTCTTT. It specifies CASSDTQGNTEAFF.

The CDR3 nucleotides read TGTGCCAGCAGCTTAGCGGTCTCAGTACAAGAGACCCAGTACTTC. This codes for CASSLAVSVQETQYF. The V and J genes are TRBV7-6 and TRBJ2-5; D remains ambiguous. Germline loops: CDR1 SGHVS, CDR2 FNYEAQ. Trimming shortened V by 0 bases and J by 2 bases, and 10 bases separated the two germline ends. This CDR3 is built from 15 residues.

The V and J genes are TRBV6-5 and TRBJ1-2; TRBD1 matches 8 bases. Germline loops: CDR1 MNHEY, CDR2 SVGAGI. After removal of 4 bases from V and 8 bases from J, the junction contained 9 bases not matched to a gene. CDR3 length equals 14 residues. The CDR3 coding sequence is TGTGCCAGCAGTTTAGCCGGGACAGGAAAGGGCTACACCTTC. This encodes CASSLAGTGKGYTF.

This clone occurred a few times. The chain links TRBV5-1 to TRBJ1-1; D possibly corresponds to TRBD1 (6 bases). Trimming cost V 0 bases and J 1 base, with 16 bases left between them. This CDR3 is 17 amino acids long. Germline V gene lookup returns CDR1 SGHRS and CDR2 YFSETQ. The CDR3, as DNA: TGCGCCAGCAGCTTGGGCAACACAGGGTTGGCGAACACTGAAGCTTTCTTT. Its translation: CASSLGNTGLANTEAFF.

J is TRBJ1-1 and V is TRBV14, with a weak D call TRBD1 (6 bases). CDR1 SGHDN and CDR2 FVKESK come from the germline V gene. This CDR3 contains 14 residues. V dropped 4 bases and J dropped 4 bases, with 13 bases sitting between them. CDR3 coding DNA: TGTGCCAGCAGCCTTCAGGGGTCCGGCACTGAAGCTTTCTTT. It specifies CASSLQGSGTEAFF. Combining the CDR3 with reference TRBV14 and TRBJ1-1 gives the whole variable domain EAGVTQFPSHSVIEKGQTVTLRCDPISGHDNLYWYRRVMGKEIKFLLHFVKESKQDESGMPNNRFLAERTGGTYSTLKVQPAELEDSGVYFCASSLQGSGTEAFFGQGTRLTVV.

The rearrangement joins TRBV27 to TRBJ2-2; TRBD1 matches at 10 bases. The CDR3 totals 14 residues. Losses at the gene ends were 3 bases for V and 7 bases for J; bases not matched to a gene: 2. Germline V gives CDR1 MNHEY, CDR2 SMNVEV (reference sequence). CDR3 loop: CASSFRDRGGELFF. CDR3 coding DNA: TGTGCCAGCAGTTTCCGGGACAGGGGCGGGGAGCTGTTTTTT.

The table lists this clone with a count of one. V and J are TRBV27 and TRBJ1-2, with 7 nucleotides matching TRBD1. With V trimmed by 0 bases and J by 0 bases, 4 bases remained unmatched. The CDR3 length is 16 residues. Germline CDR1 reads MNHEY; CDR2 reads SMNVEV (reference sequence). The CDR3 DNA reads TGTGCCAGCAGTTTATCGGGGACAGAATCTAACTATGGCTACACCTTC. The encoded protein is CASSLSGTESNYGYTF.

The J gene is TRBJ1-2, the V gene TRBV10-3, with 7 nucleotides matching TRBD1. With 7 bases clipped from V and 9 bases from J, the junction kept 14 bases outside the gene matches. Germline CDR1 and CDR2: ENHRY and SYGVKD. CDR3 size: 14 residues. CDR3 nucleotides: TGTGCCATCACCCACTCGGAGGGGGCGGACAGCTACACCTTC. Amino acids: CAITHSEGADSYTF.

The chain has TRBV18 and TRBJ2-3; TRBD1 agrees at 8 bases. Germline V gene data show CDR1 as KGHSH and CDR2 as LQKENI. The CDR3 loop spans 15 amino acids. Losses at the gene ends were 3 bases for V and 4 bases for J; bases not matched to a gene: 6. The CDR3 reads CASSPVSRGPDTQYF. In nucleotides, the CDR3 is TGTGCCAGCTCACCTGTTTCCAGGGGGCCAGATACGCAGTATTTT.

V usage is TRBV18 and J usage is TRBJ2-5, with D maybe TRBD2 (6 bases). The J call is doubtful: the DNA matches TRBJ2-7 better. The CDR3 consists of 15 residues. Germline CDR1 and CDR2: KGHSH and LQKENI. The chain's CDR3 is CASSPPTSLSYEQYF. CDR3 nucleotide sequence: TGTGCCAGCTCACCACCCACTAGCCTCTCCTACGAGCAGTACTTC.

The rearrangement joins TRBV5-6 to TRBJ1-1; 11 positions agree with TRBD1. V shed 4 bases and J 7 bases; nucleotides not matched to a gene: 6. Germline V lookup: CDR1 SGHDT, CDR2 YYEEEE. The CDR3 has 14 amino acids. CDR3 coding DNA: TGTGCCAGCAGCCTCGGACAGGGGGCTGGTGAAGCTTTCTTT. Translation: CASSLGQGAGEAFF.

The chain couples TRBV19 to TRBJ1-1; TRBD1 is a possible D gene (5 bases). Trimming pared 5 bases from V and 4 bases from J, leaving 11 bases between. Per germline, CDR1 LNHDA and CDR2 SQIVND (reference sequence). The CDR3 has 13 residues. CDR3 bases: TGTGCCAGTAGTTACTGGGGGGGCACTGAAGCTTTCTTT. This translates into CASSYWGGTEAFF. Looking up the rest from reference TRBV19 and TRBJ1-1 gives the full variable domain: DGGITQSPKYLFRKEGQNVTLSCEQNLNHDAMYWYRQDPGQGLRLIYYSQIVNDFQKGDIAEGYSVSREKKESFPLTVTSAQKNPTAFYLCASSYWGGTEAFFGQGTRLTVV.

This clone has only a few counts. The chain has TRBV5-4 and TRBJ2-3; no clear D. The V gene lost 1 base and the J gene lost 0 bases, with 3 bases spanning the gap. This CDR3 is built from 13 residues. CDR1 is SGHNT and CDR2 is YYREEE in the germline V gene (reference sequence). In DNA, the CDR3 is TGTGCCAGCAGCTTGACTAGCACAGATACGCAGTATTTT. Its protein product is CASSLTSTDTQYF.